The 6 T cell receptor beta chains presented below share a single source sample, sequenced in a study of CD8 T cells in Susac syndrome (dated by TCRdb to the late 2010s). The receptor library was made with the immunoSEQ multiplex PCR assay. RNA was extracted using the RNeasy kit, and roughly 0.5 to 1 microgram was reverse transcribed with random hexamers. TCRdb ran its own pipeline on the public reads, namely fastp trimming at Q25 and MiXCR clone calling, and kept in-frame beta chains. CDR3 protein sequences are deduplicated, and each keeps its most common genes and DNA. This sample lists 50,000 to 65,000 distinct CDR3 sequences; roughly 92% were detected once. The top ten constitute roughly 0.2% of the sample. Input material: CD8+ T cells from PBMCs. These receptors were obtained from a human donor in good health.

The genes are TRBV4-3 and TRBJ2-7, with TRBD2 identical over 15 bases. The CDR3 runs 19 residues. V was clipped by 1 base and J by 6 bases; unmatched bases: 13. Germline-derived CDR1 and CDR2 are LGHNA and YSLEER. CDR3 sequence reads: CASSQVNGLAGGPESEQYF. The DNA for the CDR3 is TGCGCCAGCAGCCAAGTAAACGGACTAGCGGGGGGGCCTGAAAGCGAGCAGTACTTC.

The chain links TRBV5-1 to TRBJ2-7, with a possible D match to TRBD1 (6 bases). CDR1 and CDR2 (germline): SGHRS, YFSETQ. The ends were cut back, 0 bases at V and 2 bases at J, with 21 bases in the middle. The CDR3 covers 18 residues. CDR3 DNA: TGCGCCAGCAGCTTGGGTGTTGGTCGGGGACAAAGAACCTACGAGCAGTACTTC. Translating it yields CASSLGVGRGQRTYEQYF.

The chain recombines TRBV23-1 with TRBJ2-5; perhaps TRBD1 as D (7 bases). TRBV23-1 is annotated as an ORF whose role is uncertain. This CDR3 spans 14 amino acids. With 0 bases removed from V and 5 bases from J, the gap between germline ends came to 10 bases. CDR3 amino acids: CASSQSQGRETQYF. CDR3 bases: TGCGCCAGCAGTCAATCACAGGGGAGGGAGACCCAGTACTTC.

V and J are TRBV20-1 and TRBJ2-7; 8 bases align to TRBD2. The junction had 8 bases not matched to a gene; V was cut back by 1 base and J by 3 bases. Germline loops: CDR1 DFQATT, CDR2 SNEGSKA (reference sequence). The CDR3 has 15 amino acids. Here the CDR3 reads CSARVGRRGVYEQYF. CDR3 sequence (DNA): TGCAGTGCTAGAGTAGGGCGGCGGGGGGTCTACGAGCAGTACTTC.

The chain employs TRBV6-1 and TRBJ2-7; D may match TRBD1 or TRBD2 (5 bases each). V lost 1 base and J lost 4, with 17 bases in between. This CDR3 is 16 amino acids long. Per germline, CDR1 MNHNS and CDR2 SASEGT. CDR3 region: CASSEGSGQGRYEQYF. Here the CDR3 DNA reads TGTGCCAGCAGTGAAGGGTCGGGGCAGGGTCGATACGAGCAGTACTTC.

The chain uses TRBV10-3 and TRBJ1-6; D is unresolved. The germline V gene encodes CDR1 ENHRY and CDR2 SYGVKD. Trimming cost V 6 bases and J 5 bases, with 8 bases left between them. The CDR3 is 13 residues long. The CDR3 protein is CAIRGLHNSPLHF. In DNA form, the CDR3 reads TGTGCCATCAGAGGCCTTCATAATTCACCCCTCCACTTT.